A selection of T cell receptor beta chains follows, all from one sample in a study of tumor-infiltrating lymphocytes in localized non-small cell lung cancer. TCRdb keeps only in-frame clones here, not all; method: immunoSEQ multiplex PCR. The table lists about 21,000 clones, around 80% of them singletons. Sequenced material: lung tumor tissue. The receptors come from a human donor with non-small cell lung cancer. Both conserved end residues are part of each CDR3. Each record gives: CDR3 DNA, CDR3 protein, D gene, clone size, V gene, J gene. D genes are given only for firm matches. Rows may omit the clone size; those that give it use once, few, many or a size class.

CDR3nt: TGTGCCACCAGCAGAGGAGCAGGGGATGGCTACACCTTC; CDR3aa: CATSRGAGDGYTF; d_gene: .; abundance: .; v_gene: TRBV15; j_gene: TRBJ1-2
CDR3nt: TGTGCCAGCAGCTCTACAGTAGCCAACACCGGGGAGCTGTTTTTT; CDR3aa: CASSSTVANTGELFF; d_gene: .; abundance: .; v_gene: TRBV5-5; j_gene: TRBJ2-2
CDR3nt: TGTGCCAGCAGCTTAGTCGGGACAGGCCTAGGGACCCAGTACTTC; CDR3aa: CASSLVGTGLGTQYF; d_gene: TRBD1; abundance: .; v_gene: TRBV7-2; j_gene: TRBJ2-5
CDR3nt: TGCGCCAGCAGCTTTTACCAGGGACCGGGCACCGGGGAGCTGTTTTTT; CDR3aa: CASSFYQGPGTGELFF; d_gene: .; abundance: .; v_gene: TRBV5-1; j_gene: TRBJ2-2
CDR3nt: TGCGCCAGCAGCTTGGGCCCGCAGGGCGAGCAAGAGACCCAGTACTTC; CDR3aa: CASSLGPQGEQETQYF; d_gene: .; abundance: few; v_gene: TRBV5-1; j_gene: TRBJ2-5
CDR3nt: TGTGCCAGCAGTGGTGCAGGGGGGAGGAATCAGCCCCAGCATTTT; CDR3aa: CASSGAGGRNQPQHF; d_gene: TRBD1; abundance: .; v_gene: TRBV6-1; j_gene: TRBJ1-5
CDR3nt: TGTGCCACCAGCAGCCAGCGGGGCGGCGCGGGAGGGCCCGGGAATGAGCAGTTCTTC; CDR3aa: CATSSQRGGAGGPGNEQFF; d_gene: TRBD2; abundance: .; v_gene: TRBV15; j_gene: TRBJ2-1
CDR3nt: TGCGCCAGCAGCCTTACCCATCGCCAGGGGAGCTCCTACGAGCAGTACTTC; CDR3aa: CASSLTHRQGSSYEQYF; d_gene: .; abundance: .; v_gene: TRBV4-1; j_gene: TRBJ2-7
CDR3nt: TGCGCCAGCAGCTTTAACAGGGGTTTTAATGAAAAACTGTTTTTT; CDR3aa: CASSFNRGFNEKLFF; d_gene: TRBD1; abundance: .; v_gene: TRBV4-1; j_gene: TRBJ1-4
CDR3nt: TGTGCCAGCAGCCAAGAGAGCGGGAGGGCCGCCGAGCAGTACTTC; CDR3aa: CASSQESGRAAEQYF; d_gene: TRBD2; abundance: .; v_gene: TRBV4-2; j_gene: TRBJ2-7
CDR3nt: TGTGCCAGCAGTATGTCCGACCGACAGTTCTTC; CDR3aa: CASSMSDRQFF; d_gene: .; abundance: .; v_gene: TRBV6-5; j_gene: TRBJ2-1
CDR3nt: TGTGCCTCGCAGGGGAGGAATGAAAAACTGTTTTTT; CDR3aa: CASQGRNEKLFF; d_gene: .; abundance: .; v_gene: TRBV30; j_gene: TRBJ1-4